This record looks at one T cell receptor beta chain sequence and its context. The data derive from a study of blood T cell repertoires in COVID-19. Across the whole study: Both acute and convalescent COVID-19 samples were obtained from the United States, Italy and Spain. Sample material is recorded as cDNA or gDNA derived from T cells, B-cell-depleted T cells, or PBMCs.

The CDR3 contains 15 residues. CDR1 is SGDLS and CDR2 is YYNGEE in the germline V gene. V trimming: 0 bases; J trimming: 6 bases; junction bases outside the gene matches: 5. As handled by the study authors: Amplification from reference gene primers served as the basis for estimated nucleated cell counts. Sequenced by immunoSEQ multiplex PCR; TCRdb stores in-frame clones only, minus some. The V and J calls and clone size come from that table; D and trimming were worked out from the DNA. The sample has around 170,000 clones, around 87% seen once. The Seattle patients, enrolled during active infection, were followed longitudinally.

The chain combines TRBV9 with TRBJ2-1; 8 nucleotides agree with TRBD2. The source is a man aged 60 to 69 with COVID-19, enrolled during active disease. Sequencing used peripheral blood. The CDR3 nucleotides read TGTGCCAGCAGCGTAGTAAGCGGGGGCCCCAATGAGCAGTTCTTC. Protein: CASSVVSGGPNEQFF.